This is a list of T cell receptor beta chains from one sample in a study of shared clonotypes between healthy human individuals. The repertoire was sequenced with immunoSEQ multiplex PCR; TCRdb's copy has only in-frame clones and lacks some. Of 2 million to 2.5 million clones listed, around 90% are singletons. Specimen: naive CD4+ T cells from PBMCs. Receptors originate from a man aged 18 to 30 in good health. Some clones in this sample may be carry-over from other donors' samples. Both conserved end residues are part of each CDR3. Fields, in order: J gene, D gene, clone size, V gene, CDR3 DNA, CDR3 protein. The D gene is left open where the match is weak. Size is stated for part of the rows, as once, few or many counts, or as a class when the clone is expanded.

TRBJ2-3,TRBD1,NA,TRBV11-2,TGTGCCAGCAGCCCAGACAGGGGCACAGATACGCAGTATTTT,CASSPDRGTDTQYF
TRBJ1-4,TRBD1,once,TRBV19,TGTGCCAGTAGTATGGTGAGCGGGACAGGGGTAAGAGAAGAACTGTTTTTT,CASSMVSGTGVREELFF
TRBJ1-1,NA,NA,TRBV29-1,TGCAGCGTCAAACGGGACGCCGGCGGCACTGAAGCTTTCTTT,CSVKRDAGGTEAFF
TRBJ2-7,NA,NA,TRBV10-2,TGCGCCAGCGAGACAGCCTACGAGCAGTACTTC,CASETAYEQYF
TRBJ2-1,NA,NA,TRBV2,TGTGCCAGCAGGAGGGTAGGAAGCTCCTACAATGAGCAGTTCTTC,CASRRVGSSYNEQFF
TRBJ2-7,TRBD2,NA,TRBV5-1,TGCGCCAGCAGCTCTCTAGCGGGCTCCTACGAGCAGTACTTC,CASSSLAGSYEQYF
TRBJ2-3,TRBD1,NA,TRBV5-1,TGCGCCAGTTCTACAGGGGACACAGATACGCAGTATTTT,CASSTGDTDTQYF
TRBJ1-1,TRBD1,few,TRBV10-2,TGCGCCAGCCGCCTCGGACAGGGCGAAGCTTTCTTT,CASRLGQGEAFF
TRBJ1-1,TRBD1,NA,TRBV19,TGTGCCACCAGGACAGGGGTGAACACTGAAGCTTTCTTT,CATRTGVNTEAFF
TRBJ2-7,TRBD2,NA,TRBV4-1,TGCGCCAGCAGCCAAGGCCTAGCGGGAGTTTCTCGTTACGAGCAGTACTTC,CASSQGLAGVSRYEQYF
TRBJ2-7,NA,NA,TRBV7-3,TGTGCCAGCAGCCCACAAGATGGGGCCTCCTACGAGCAGTACTTC,CASSPQDGASYEQYF
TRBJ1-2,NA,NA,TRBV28,TGTGCCAGCGGAGGGGTGAATTATGGCTACACCTTC,CASGGVNYGYTF
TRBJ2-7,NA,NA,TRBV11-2,TGTGCCAGCAGCTTAGATCTCTGGGACATTTCCGGTTCCTACGAGCAGTACTTC,CASSLDLWDISGSYEQYF